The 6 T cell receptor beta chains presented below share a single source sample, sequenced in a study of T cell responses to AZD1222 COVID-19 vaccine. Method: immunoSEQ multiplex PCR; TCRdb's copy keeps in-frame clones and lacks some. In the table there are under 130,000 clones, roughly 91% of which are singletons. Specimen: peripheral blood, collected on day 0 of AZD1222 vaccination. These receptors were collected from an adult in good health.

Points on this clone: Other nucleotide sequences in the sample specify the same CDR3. DNA of the CDR3: TGTGCCACCAGTGACAGCAATCAGCCCCAGCATTTT. Amino acids: CATSDSNQPQHF. The V call is TRBV24-1, the J call TRBJ1-5; D gene uncertain. V was clipped by 4 bases and J by 1 base, with 1 base between them. The CDR3 runs to 12 residues. Germline CDR1 KGHDR, CDR2 SFDVKD.

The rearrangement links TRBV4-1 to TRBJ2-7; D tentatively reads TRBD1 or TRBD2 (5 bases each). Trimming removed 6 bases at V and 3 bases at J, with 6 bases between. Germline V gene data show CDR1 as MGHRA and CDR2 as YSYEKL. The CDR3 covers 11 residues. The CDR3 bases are TGCGCCAGCAGTGGGGGCTACGAGCAGTACTTC. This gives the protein CASSGGYEQYF.

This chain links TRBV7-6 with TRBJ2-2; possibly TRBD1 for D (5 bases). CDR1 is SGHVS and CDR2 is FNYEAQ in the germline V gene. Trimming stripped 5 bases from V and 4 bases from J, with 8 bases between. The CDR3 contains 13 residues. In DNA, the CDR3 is TGTGCCAGCAGCCCCACAGGCACCGGGGAGCTGTTTTTT. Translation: CASSPTGTGELFF.

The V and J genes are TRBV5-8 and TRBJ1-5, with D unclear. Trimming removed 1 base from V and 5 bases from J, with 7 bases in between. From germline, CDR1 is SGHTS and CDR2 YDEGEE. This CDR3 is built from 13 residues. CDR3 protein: CASSLYIHQPQHF. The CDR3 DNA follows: TGTGCCAGCAGCTTGTATATACATCAGCCCCAGCATTTT.

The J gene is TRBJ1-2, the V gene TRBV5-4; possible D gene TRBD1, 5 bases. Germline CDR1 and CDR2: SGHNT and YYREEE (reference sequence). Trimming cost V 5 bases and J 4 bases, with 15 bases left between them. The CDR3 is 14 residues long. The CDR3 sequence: CASSPWGDPYGYTF. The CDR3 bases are TGTGCCAGCAGTCCCTGGGGGGACCCCTATGGCTACACCTTC.

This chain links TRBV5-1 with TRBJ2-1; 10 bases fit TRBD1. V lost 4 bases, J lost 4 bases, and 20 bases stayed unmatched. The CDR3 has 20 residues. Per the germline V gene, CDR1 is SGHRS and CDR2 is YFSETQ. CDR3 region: CASSMPRNLGQGRGYNEQFF. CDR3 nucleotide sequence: TGCGCCAGCAGCATGCCCCGGAATCTGGGACAGGGGAGGGGATACAATGAGCAGTTCTTC.